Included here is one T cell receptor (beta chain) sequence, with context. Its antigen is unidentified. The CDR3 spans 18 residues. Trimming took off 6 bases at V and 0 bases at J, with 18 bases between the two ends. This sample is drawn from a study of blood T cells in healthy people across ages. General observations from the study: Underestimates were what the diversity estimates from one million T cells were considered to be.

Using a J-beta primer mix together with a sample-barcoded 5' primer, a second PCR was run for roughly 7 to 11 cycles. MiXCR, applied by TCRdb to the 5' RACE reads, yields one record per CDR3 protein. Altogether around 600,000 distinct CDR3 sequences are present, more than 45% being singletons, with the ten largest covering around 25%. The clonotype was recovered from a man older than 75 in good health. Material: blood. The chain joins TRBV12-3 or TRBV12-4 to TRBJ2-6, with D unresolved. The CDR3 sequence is CASSILTRKLSGANVLTF. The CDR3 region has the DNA TGTGCCAGCAGCATATTGACACGCAAACTCTCTGGGGCCAACGTCCTGACTTTC.